Below are 30 T cell receptor beta chains sequenced from a single sample in a study of patients and donors after allogeneic stem cell transplantation. TCRdb used MiXCR to reprocess the RT-PCR reads, holding one entry per CDR3 protein. The sample records over 25,000 distinct CDR3 sequences, roughly a third being singletons. The sequenced sample consisted of blood, either unsorted or a sorted T cell fraction (not recorded which). The origin of the receptors is a human donor who was either an allogeneic HSCT recipient or a stem cell or donor lymphocyte infusion donor (not recorded which). It is not recorded whose cells these are; they may come from a transplant donor.

V usage is TRBV6-6 and J usage is TRBJ1-1; D is possibly TRBD1 (6 bases). The V end lost 5 bases, the J end lost 1 base, and 14 bases lay between the germline ends. The CDR3 consists of 15 residues. Germline V gene sequence: CDR1 MNHNY, CDR2 SVGAGI (reference sequence). The CDR3 sequence: CASSHPGHQNTEAFF. DNA of the CDR3: TGTGCCAGCAGTCATCCGGGACACCAGAACACTGAAGCTTTCTTT.

The chain links TRBV6-2 or TRBV6-3 to TRBJ2-7; the D gene could be TRBD1 or TRBD2 (5 bases each). Germline V gene lookup returns CDR1 MNHEY and CDR2 SVGEGT. The CDR3 runs to 14 residues. V dropped 3 bases and J dropped 9 bases, with 18 bases sitting between them. CDR3: CASSYGTVASGQYF. DNA for the CDR3: TGTGCCAGCAGTTATGGGACGGTGGCTTCTGGGCAGTACTTC.

V is TRBV12-3 or TRBV12-4 and J is TRBJ2-3; D gene uncertain. The CDR3 covers 13 residues. Trimming pared 6 bases from V and 2 bases from J, leaving 9 bases between. The CDR3 loop is CASRTAATDTQYF. Written as DNA, the CDR3 is TGTGCCAGCAGAACAGCCGCCACAGATACGCAGTATTTT.

This clonotype was seen more than once but under ten times. V is TRBV7-2 and J is TRBJ1-2; 9 bases agree with TRBD1. Trimming removed 1 base from V and 4 bases from J; junction bases left unmatched: 4. There are 15 residues in the CDR3. CDR1 is SGHTA, CDR2 FQGNSA, per germline. The CDR3 spells CASSLEGQGPYGYTF. The DNA of the CDR3 is TGTGCCAGCAGCTTAGAGGGACAGGGTCCCTATGGCTACACCTTC.

This clonotype was detected a few times. This chain uses TRBV4-3 with TRBJ1-2, with a possible D match to TRBD1 (5 bases). The CDR3 contains 13 residues. V lost 1 base to trimming and J lost 6 bases, with 9 bases between them. Germline CDR1 and CDR2: LGHNA and YSLEER. CDR3 DNA: TGCGCCAGCAGCCAAGCGGGGGTCAATGGCTACACCTTC. Its protein product is CASSQAGVNGYTF.

V and J are TRBV7-3 and TRBJ2-1; possibly TRBD2 for D (5 bases). With 3 bases removed from V and 7 bases from J, the gap between germline ends came to 10 bases. The CDR3 has 13 amino acids. Germline V gene lookup returns CDR1 SGHTA and CDR2 FQGTGA. The CDR3 DNA is TGTGCCAGCAGCTTTTCGTCGGGGAATGAGCAGTTCTTC. It yields the protein CASSFSSGNEQFF. Full variable domain (missing parts from reference TRBV7-3 and TRBJ2-1): GAGVSQTPSNKVTEKGKYVELRCDPISGHTALYWYRQSLGQGPEFLIYFQGTGAADDSGLPNDRFFAVRPEGSVSTLKIQRTERGDSAVYLCASSFSSGNEQFFGPGTRLTVL.

This chain uses TRBV7-2 with TRBJ2-5; TRBD2 aligns across 7 bases. Trimming removed 3 bases from V and 2 bases from J; junction bases left unmatched: 6. The CDR3 is 15 residues long. Germline-derived CDR1 and CDR2 are SGHTA and FQGNSA. The CDR3 DNA follows: TGTGCCAGCAGCTTCCACGGCGGGGGACAAGAGACCCAGTACTTC. Translation: CASSFHGGGQETQYF. The entire variable domain, with the rest obtained from reference TRBV7-2 and TRBJ2-5, is as follows: GAGVSQSPSNKVTEKGKDVELRCDPISGHTALYWYRQSLGQGLEFLIYFQGNSAPDKSGLPSDRFSAERTGGSVSTLTIQRTQQEDSAVYLCASSFHGGGQETQYFGPGTRLLVL.

This clonotype was found a few times. The chain uses TRBV2 and TRBJ2-4; tentative D call: TRBD2 (6 bases). Trimming took off 4 bases at V and 9 bases at J, with 16 bases between the two ends. This CDR3 region has 14 residues. Germline CDR1 and CDR2: SNHLY and FYNNEI. The CDR3 DNA reads as TGTGCCAGCAGTGCCGCCGTCTCGGGGGTCATTCAGTACTTC. Translating it yields CASSAAVSGVIQYF.

This clonotype was seen a few times. This chain connects TRBV18 to TRBJ2-5, with D possibly TRBD2 on 5 matching bases. The CDR3 runs to 15 residues. In germline, CDR1 is KGHSH, CDR2 LQKENI. V lost 3 bases to trimming and J lost 2 bases, with 13 bases between them. The CDR3: CASSPTRGEQETQYF. CDR3 nucleotide sequence: TGTGCCAGCTCACCCACCCGGGGAGAACAAGAGACCCAGTACTTC.

V is TRBV7-2 and J is TRBJ1-5, with a weak D call TRBD1 (5 bases). This CDR3 has 14 amino acids. The V end was cut by 0 bases, the J end by 3 bases, with 6 bases between. The germline V gene has CDR1 SGHTA and CDR2 FQGNSA. This CDR3 reads CASSLAGTNQPQHF. The CDR3 bases are TGTGCCAGCAGCTTAGCAGGGACCAATCAGCCCCAGCATTTT.

The chain employs TRBV7-9 and TRBJ1-1; TRBD1 matches 7 bases. The V gene end was trimmed by 1 base and the J gene end by 4 bases; junction bases not matched to a gene: 3. The CDR3 is made up of 14 amino acids. CDR1 is SEHNR, CDR2 FQNEAQ, per germline (reference sequence). Here the CDR3 reads CASSLGPGGTEAFF. Here the CDR3 DNA reads TGTGCCAGCAGCTTAGGGCCAGGGGGCACTGAAGCTTTCTTT. The entire variable domain, with the rest obtained from reference TRBV7-9 and TRBJ1-1, is as follows: DTGVSQNPRHKITKRGQNVTFRCDPISEHNRLYWYRQTLGQGPEFLTYFQNEAQLEKSRLLSDRFSAERPKGSFSTLEIQRTEQGDSAMYLCASSLGPGGTEAFFGQGTRLTVV.

V is TRBV10-3 and J is TRBJ2-5; D gene ambiguous. The V gene lost 7 bases and the J gene lost 1 base, with 10 bases spanning the gap. CDR3 length: 13 amino acids. From germline, CDR1 is ENHRY and CDR2 SYGVKD. The CDR3 region is CAITGDAQETQYF. CDR3 sequence (DNA): TGTGCCATCACTGGAGATGCCCAAGAGACCCAGTACTTC.

The V gene is TRBV2, the J gene TRBJ2-7; 11 nucleotides align to TRBD2. V gave up 1 base and J gave up 1 base; unmatched junction bases: 6. The CDR3 has 17 residues. Germline assignment: CDR1 SNHLY and CDR2 FYNNEI. The CDR3, as DNA: TGTGCCAGCAGTGAAGGACTAGCGGGGAGGTTGTCCTACGAGCAGTACGTC. Protein sequence: CASSEGLAGRLSYEQYV.

This clonotype came up once. The chain combines TRBV21-1 with TRBJ2-7; TRBD1 reflects the table's D call only, with no check against the DNA. TRBV21-1 is a listed pseudogene. There are 15 residues in the CDR3. In DNA, the CDR3 is TGTGCCAGCAGCCAAAACCAGGGGTGGTCCTACGAGCAGTACGTC. This translates into CASSQNQGWSYEQYV.

V and J are TRBV3-1 and TRBJ2-7; D is possibly TRBD2 (6 bases). CDR3 length: 15 residues. V was pared by 1 base and J by 0 bases, with 10 bases between. The V gene's germline CDR1 is LGHDT and CDR2 YNNKEL (reference sequence). The CDR3 region is CASSQVMDYSYEQYF. CDR3 in DNA: TGTGCCAGCAGCCAAGTGATGGACTACTCCTACGAGCAGTACTTC.

J is TRBJ2-6 and V is TRBV14; no clear D. V lost 0 bases to trimming and J lost 4 bases, with 19 bases between them. The CDR3 is 19 amino acids. Germline CDR1 reads SGHDN; CDR2 reads FVKESK. The CDR3, as DNA: TGTGCCAGCAGCCAAGAAGTTGGTCCGTATCTATCCGGGGCCAACGTCCTGACTTTC. Amino acids: CASSQEVGPYLSGANVLTF.

The chain has TRBV5-4 and TRBJ2-5; D gene ambiguous. V was cut by 0 bases and J by 6 bases, with 12 bases left in between. This CDR3 is 14 amino acids long. CDR1 is SGHNT and CDR2 is YYREEE in the germline V gene (reference sequence). The chain's CDR3 is CASSLGFLDQTQYF. In nucleotides, the CDR3 is TGTGCCAGCAGCTTGGGTTTTCTAGACCAGACCCAGTACTTC.

This clonotype was counted between two and nine times. V usage is TRBV7-9 and J usage is TRBJ2-7; 12 positions agree with TRBD1. The CDR3 totals 14 residues. CDR1 SEHNR and CDR2 FQNEAQ come from the germline V gene (reference sequence). Unmatched junction bases numbered 6, after V lost 4 bases and J lost 8 bases. DNA for the CDR3: TGTGCCAGCAGCTCTGGGACAGGGGGCGTTAAGCAGTACTTC. Translating it yields CASSSGTGGVKQYF. The complete variable domain, with remaining parts taken from reference TRBV7-9 and TRBJ2-7, reads DTGVSQNPRHKITKRGQNVTFRCDPISEHNRLYWYRQTLGQGPEFLTYFQNEAQLEKSRLLSDRFSAERPKGSFSTLEIQRTEQGDSAMYLCASSSGTGGVKQYFGPGTRLTVT.

A word on this clonotype: The junction departs from the called germline gene at one end, perhaps through a read error. The CDR3 DNA is TGTGCCAGCAGCTTGCGTGGACAGCCGGGCTACGCCTTC. This encodes CASSLRGQPGYAF. The chain is built from TRBV5-5 and TRBJ1-2; the D gene is possibly TRBD1 (6 bases). The CDR3 extends over 13 amino acids. Per germline, CDR1 SGHKS and CDR2 YYEKEE (reference sequence).

This clonotype was found a few times. V is TRBV7-2 and J is TRBJ1-2; D might be TRBD1 (5 bases). The CDR3 has 15 amino acids. Trimming cost V 5 bases and J 4 bases, with 17 bases left between them. Germline V gene lookup returns CDR1 SGHTA and CDR2 FQGNSA. CDR3 region: CASSPRAGKLYGYTF. The CDR3 region has the DNA TGTGCCAGCAGCCCACGGGCAGGGAAACTCTATGGCTACACCTTC.

This clonotype appeared a few times. The chain carries TRBV20-1 and TRBJ1-2; D is unclear. CDR1 and CDR2 from the germline V gene are DFQATT and SNEGSKA (reference sequence). The V end was cut by 5 bases, the J end by 7 bases, with 17 bases between. The CDR3 spans 13 residues. The CDR3 reads CSAPLSRFSGYTF. Written as DNA, the CDR3 is TGCAGTGCTCCCCTGTCGAGGTTCAGTGGCTACACCTTC.

This clonotype was counted between two and nine times. The V gene is TRBV11-2, the J gene TRBJ1-6; D uncertain. Germline assignment: CDR1 SGHAT and CDR2 FQNNGV. V gave up 5 bases and J gave up 7 bases, with 15 bases separating them. CDR3 length: 15 residues. CDR3 in DNA: TGTGCCAGCAGCCCCCTCCGGGGAAGGAATTCACCCCTCCACTTT. This translates into CASSPLRGRNSPLHF. Variable domain in full (rest from reference TRBV11-2 and TRBJ1-6): EAGVAQSPRYKIIEKRQSVAFWCNPISGHATLYWYQQILGQGPKLLIQFQNNGVVDDSQLPKDRFSAERLKGVDSTLKIQPAKLEDSAVYLCASSPLRGRNSPLHFGNGTRLTVT.

This clonotype was counted only a few times. The V call is TRBV7-2, the J call TRBJ1-4, with 9 bases fitting TRBD1. CDR1 is SGHTA, CDR2 FQGNSA, per germline. The CDR3 is 16 residues long. The ends lost 5 bases at V and 8 bases at J; junction bases unmatched: 12. This chain's CDR3 is CASSGNRGQGREKLFF. The CDR3 nucleotides are TGTGCCAGCAGCGGCAACCGGGGACAGGGCAGGGAAAAACTGTTTTTT.

This clonotype was seen a few times. This sequence joins TRBV7-9 and TRBJ1-2, with 8 bases aligning to TRBD1. The CDR3 loop spans 16 amino acids. V lost 6 bases, J lost 4 bases, and 13 bases stayed unmatched. Germline lookup yields CDR1 SEHNR and CDR2 FQNEAQ (reference sequence). The CDR3 nucleotides read TGTGCCAGCAGTAAATACTCCGGGACAGGATTCTATGGCTACACCTTC. Its translation: CASSKYSGTGFYGYTF.

This clonotype has ten or more counts. The V and J genes are TRBV7-2 and TRBJ1-2; 7 positions agree with TRBD1. Trimming took 1 base from V and 5 from J; bases not matched to a gene: 4. The CDR3 has 14 amino acids. In germline, CDR1 is SGHTA, CDR2 FQGNSA. The CDR3 spells CASSLGAGGYGYTF. CDR3 nucleotides: TGTGCCAGCAGCTTAGGGGCAGGGGGATATGGCTACACCTTC.

The J gene is TRBJ2-5, the V gene TRBV12-3 or TRBV12-4; 8 bases fit TRBD2. Germline trimming cut 5 bases from V and 4 bases from J; bases unmatched to any gene: 6. This CDR3 region has 14 residues. The CDR3 DNA reads TGTGCCAGCAGTCGGACTAGCCGGGGAGAGACCCAGTACTTC. Translation: CASSRTSRGETQYF.

This clonotype has only one observation. This chain links TRBV7-9 with TRBJ2-1; no clear D gene. Germline assignment: CDR1 SEHNR and CDR2 FQNEAQ (reference sequence). V lost 5 bases to trimming and J lost 5 bases, with 13 bases between them. This CDR3 is 14 amino acids long. CDR3 DNA sequence: TGTGCCAGCAGCGTTACAGAAAACCACAATGAGCAGTTCTTC. It yields the protein CASSVTENHNEQFF.

This clonotype occurred a few times. V is TRBV11-1 and J is TRBJ1-1, with D possibly TRBD1 on 6 matching bases. The V gene lost 5 bases and the J gene lost 1 base, with 17 bases spanning the gap. Per germline, CDR1 SGHAT and CDR2 FQDESV (reference sequence). This CDR3 region has 16 residues. The CDR3 is CASSLNPQGRNTEAFF. Here the CDR3 DNA reads TGTGCCAGCAGCCTAAACCCACAGGGACGGAACACTGAAGCTTTCTTT.

This clonotype was seen more than once but under ten times. This sequence joins TRBV15 and TRBJ1-6; D gene uncertain. The CDR3 length is 13 residues. V lost 7 bases and J 6 bases, leaving 10 bases between the germline ends. Germline values: CDR1 LNHNV, CDR2 YYDKDF (reference sequence). The CDR3 spells CATTRDLNSPLHF. Here the CDR3 DNA reads TGTGCCACCACACGGGATCTTAATTCACCCCTCCACTTT.

The rearrangement links TRBV5-4 to TRBJ1-2; possible D gene TRBD1, 5 bases. Deletions cut 4 bases from V and 3 bases from J, with 10 bases between. The CDR3 consists of 13 residues. Germline-derived CDR1 and CDR2 are SGHNT and YYREEE (reference sequence). The CDR3 is CASSAGGDYGYTF. The CDR3 region has the DNA TGTGCCAGCAGCGCCGGGGGGGACTATGGCTACACCTTC.